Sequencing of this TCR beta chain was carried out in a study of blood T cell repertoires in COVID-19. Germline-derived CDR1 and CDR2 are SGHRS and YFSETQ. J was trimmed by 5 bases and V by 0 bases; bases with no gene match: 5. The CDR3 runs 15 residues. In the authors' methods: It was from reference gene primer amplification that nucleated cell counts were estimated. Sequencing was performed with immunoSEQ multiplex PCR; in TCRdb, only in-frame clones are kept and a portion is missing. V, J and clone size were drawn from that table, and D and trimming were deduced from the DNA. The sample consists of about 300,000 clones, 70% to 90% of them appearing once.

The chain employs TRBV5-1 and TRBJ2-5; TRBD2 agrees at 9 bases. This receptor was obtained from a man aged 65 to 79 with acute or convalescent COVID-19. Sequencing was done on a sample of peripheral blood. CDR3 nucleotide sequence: TGCGCCAGCAGCTTGGGCGGGGGGGATATGGAGACCCAGTACTTC. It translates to CASSLGGGDMETQYF.